The rows below give T cell receptor beta chains drawn from one sample of a study of beta chain features in type 1 diabetes. The protocol was immunoSEQ multiplex PCR, while the TCRdb copy is restricted to in-frame clones and leaves out a portion. The profile covers more than 150,000 clones, with approximately 10% appearing a single time and around 0.64% taken by the ten largest. Sequencing was performed on central memory CD4+ T cells from blood. The receptors come from a woman under 40 with type 1 diabetes. Each CDR3 is given with its conserved first and last residue.

TRBV30,.,CAWSVRSGPPYEQYF
TRBV30,TRBJ2-1,CAWSAGTSGTNTRFF
TRBV7-9,TRBJ2-1,CASSLEAYSYNEQFF
TRBV7-3,TRBJ2-2,CASSSRTGLKTGELFF
TRBV5-6,TRBJ2-1,CASSVIYNEQFF
TRBV15,TRBJ2-1,CATSETRDRRQFF
TRBV29-1,TRBJ1-2,CSVEPSLGALSYGYTF
TRBV28,TRBJ2-1,CASSLPLAGVKKEQFF
TRBV5-4,TRBJ2-7,CASSSTGVTYEQYF
TRBV6-1,TRBJ2-2,CASSESGRESGELFF
TRBV4-1,TRBJ1-2,CASSHYRDGGYTF
TRBV29-1,TRBJ1-2,CSGGQYYGYTF
TRBV28,TRBJ1-2,CASSTEKTGVAYGYTF
TRBV5-8,TRBJ1-1,CASSLNMNTEAFF
TRBV15,TRBJ1-1,CATQAQQNTEAFF
TRBV19,TRBJ2-1,CATTLGGYADNEQFF
TRBV6-6,TRBJ1-1,CATWTTGQGATEAFF
TRBV30,TRBJ2-7,CAWSVSGASGEQYF
TRBV29-1,TRBJ1-3,CSVAPQGALGSGNTIYF
TRBV11-2,TRBJ2-1,CASSLRLVGRLDEQFF
TRBV5-6,TRBJ2-7,CASSKPSGGGYEQYF
TRBV6-6,TRBJ1-4,CASSSVRVSEKLFF
TRBV4-1,TRBJ2-3,CASSPGQGRADTQYF